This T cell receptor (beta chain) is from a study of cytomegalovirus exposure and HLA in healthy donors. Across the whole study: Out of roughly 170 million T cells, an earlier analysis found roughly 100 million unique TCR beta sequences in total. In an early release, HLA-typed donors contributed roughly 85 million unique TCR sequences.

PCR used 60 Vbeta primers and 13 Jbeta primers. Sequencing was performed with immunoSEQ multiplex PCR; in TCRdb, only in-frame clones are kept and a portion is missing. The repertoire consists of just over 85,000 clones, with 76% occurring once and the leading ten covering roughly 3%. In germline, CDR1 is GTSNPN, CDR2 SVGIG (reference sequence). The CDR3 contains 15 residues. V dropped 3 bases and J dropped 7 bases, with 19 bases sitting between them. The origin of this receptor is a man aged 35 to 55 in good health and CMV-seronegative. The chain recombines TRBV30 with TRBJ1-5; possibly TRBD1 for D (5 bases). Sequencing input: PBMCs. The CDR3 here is CAWRKGGAGRQPQHF. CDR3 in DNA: TGTGCCTGGAGAAAGGGTGGGGCAGGGAGGCAGCCCCAGCATTTT.